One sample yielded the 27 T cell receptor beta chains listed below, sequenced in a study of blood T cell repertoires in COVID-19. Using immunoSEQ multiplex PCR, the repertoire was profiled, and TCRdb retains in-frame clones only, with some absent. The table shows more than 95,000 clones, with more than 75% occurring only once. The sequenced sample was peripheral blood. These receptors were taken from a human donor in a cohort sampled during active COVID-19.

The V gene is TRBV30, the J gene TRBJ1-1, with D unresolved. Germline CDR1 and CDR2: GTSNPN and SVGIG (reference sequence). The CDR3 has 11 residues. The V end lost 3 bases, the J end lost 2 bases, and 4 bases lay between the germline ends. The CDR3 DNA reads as TGTGCCTGGAGCGTAAACACTGAAGCTTTCTTT. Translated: CAWSVNTEAFF.

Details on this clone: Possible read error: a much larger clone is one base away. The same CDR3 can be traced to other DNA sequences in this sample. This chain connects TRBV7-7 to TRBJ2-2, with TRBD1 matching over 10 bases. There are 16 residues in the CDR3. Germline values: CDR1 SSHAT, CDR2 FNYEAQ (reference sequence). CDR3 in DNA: TGTGCTAGCAGCCCAACCGGGACAGGGGTTGCCGGGGAGCTGTTTTTT. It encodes CASSPTGTGVAGELFF.

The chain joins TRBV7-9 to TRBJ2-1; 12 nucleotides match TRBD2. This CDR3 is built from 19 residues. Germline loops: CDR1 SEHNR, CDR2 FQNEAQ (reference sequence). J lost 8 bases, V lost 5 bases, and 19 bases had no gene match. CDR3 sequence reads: CASSPVGLAGPKRRDEQFF. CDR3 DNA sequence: TGTGCCAGCAGCCCAGTTGGACTAGCGGGACCAAAGAGACGGGATGAGCAGTTCTTC.

The CDR3 region has the DNA TGTGCCAGCAGCTTAGTGCGGGAGGAGACCCAGTACTTC. The encoded protein is CASSLVREETQYF. The chain joins TRBV7-9 to TRBJ2-5; 7 bases line up with TRBD2. The germline gives CDR1 SEHNR, CDR2 FQNEAQ (reference sequence). J was trimmed by 5 bases and V by 1 base; bases with no gene match: 1. This CDR3 spans 13 amino acids.

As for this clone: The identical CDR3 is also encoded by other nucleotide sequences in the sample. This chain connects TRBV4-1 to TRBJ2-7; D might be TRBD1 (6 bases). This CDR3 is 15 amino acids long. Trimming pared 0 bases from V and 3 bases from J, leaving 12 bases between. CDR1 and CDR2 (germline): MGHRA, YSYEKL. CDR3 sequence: CASSQDRTGYYEQYF. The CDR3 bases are TGCGCCAGCAGCCAAGACAGAACAGGGTACTACGAGCAGTACTTC.

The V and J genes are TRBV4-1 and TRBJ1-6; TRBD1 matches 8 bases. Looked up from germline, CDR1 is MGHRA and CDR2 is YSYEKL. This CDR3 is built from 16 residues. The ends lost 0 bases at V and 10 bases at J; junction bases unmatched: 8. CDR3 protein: CASSQDRAGGGSPLHF. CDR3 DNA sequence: TGCGCCAGCAGCCAAGATAGGGCAGGGGGCGGCTCACCCCTCCACTTT.

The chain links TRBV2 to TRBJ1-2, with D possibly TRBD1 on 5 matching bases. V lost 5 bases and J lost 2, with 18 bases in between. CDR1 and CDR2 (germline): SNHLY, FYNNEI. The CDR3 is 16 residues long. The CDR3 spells CASSSARAGHNYGYTF. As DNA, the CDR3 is TGTGCCAGCAGTAGTGCCCGGGCAGGGCACAACTATGGCTACACCTTC.

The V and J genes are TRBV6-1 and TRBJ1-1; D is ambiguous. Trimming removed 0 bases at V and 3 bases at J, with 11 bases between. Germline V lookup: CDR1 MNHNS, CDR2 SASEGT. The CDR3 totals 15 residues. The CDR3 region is CASSEALGRYTEAFF. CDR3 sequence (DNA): TGTGCCAGCAGTGAAGCCTTAGGGAGGTACACTGAAGCTTTCTTT.

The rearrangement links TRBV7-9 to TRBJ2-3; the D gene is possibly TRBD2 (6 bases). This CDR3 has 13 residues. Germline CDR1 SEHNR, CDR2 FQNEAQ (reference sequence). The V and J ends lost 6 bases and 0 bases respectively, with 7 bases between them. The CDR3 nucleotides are TGTGCCAGCAGAAGCGGGAGCACAGATACGCAGTATTTT. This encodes CASRSGSTDTQYF.

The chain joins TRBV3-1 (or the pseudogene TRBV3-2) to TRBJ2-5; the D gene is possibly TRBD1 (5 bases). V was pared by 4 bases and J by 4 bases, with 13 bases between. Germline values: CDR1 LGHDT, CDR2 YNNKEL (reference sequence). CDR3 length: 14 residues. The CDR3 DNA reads TGTGCCAGCAGCCTCGACCCTAGGGGAGAGACCCAGTACTTC. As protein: CASSLDPRGETQYF.

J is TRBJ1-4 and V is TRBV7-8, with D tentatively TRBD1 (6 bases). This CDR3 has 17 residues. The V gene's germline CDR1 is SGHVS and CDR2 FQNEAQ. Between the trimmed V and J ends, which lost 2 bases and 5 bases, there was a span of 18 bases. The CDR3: CASSLRFGQGPNEKLFF. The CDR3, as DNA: TGTGCCAGCAGCTTAAGGTTTGGGCAGGGGCCGAATGAAAAACTGTTTTTT.

The CDR3 DNA reads TGTGCCACCAGTCCGACCGGGACAGGCTACAATGAGCAGTTCTTC. Residues: CATSPTGTGYNEQFF. The chain recombines TRBV24-1 with TRBJ2-1; 8 positions match TRBD1. In germline, CDR1 is KGHDR, CDR2 SFDVKD. The junction had 6 bases not matched to a gene; V was cut back by 6 bases and J by 3 bases. The CDR3 extends over 15 amino acids.

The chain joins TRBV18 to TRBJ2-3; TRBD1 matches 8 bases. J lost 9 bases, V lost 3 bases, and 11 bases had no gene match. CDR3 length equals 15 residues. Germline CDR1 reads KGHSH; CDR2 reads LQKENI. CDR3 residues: CASSPPDRARITQYF. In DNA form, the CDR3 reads TGTGCCAGCTCACCTCCGGACAGGGCTAGGATAACGCAGTATTTT. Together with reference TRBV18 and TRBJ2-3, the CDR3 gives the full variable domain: NAGVMQNPRHLVRRRGQEARLRCSPMKGHSHVYWYRQLPEEGLKFMVYLQKENIIDESGMPKERFSAEFPKEGPSILRIQQVVRGDSAAYFCASSPPDRARITQYFGPGTRLTVL.

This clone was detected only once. The CDR3 is CAWSKFRGVVQETQYF. The CDR3 nucleotides read TGTGCCTGGAGCAAATTCCGCGGGGTGGTCCAAGAGACCCAGTACTTC. V is TRBV30 and J is TRBJ2-5, with D perhaps matching TRBD2 (6 bases). Per the germline V gene, CDR1 is GTSNPN and CDR2 is SVGIG (reference sequence). The CDR3 has 16 amino acids. V was shortened by 3 bases and J by 1 base, with 18 bases between the two germline ends.

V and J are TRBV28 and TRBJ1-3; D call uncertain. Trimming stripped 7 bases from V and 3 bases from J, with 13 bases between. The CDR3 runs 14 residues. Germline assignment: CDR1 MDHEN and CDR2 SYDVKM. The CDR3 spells CASTSRGGGNTIYF. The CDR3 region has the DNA TGTGCCAGCACCTCCCGAGGAGGTGGAAACACCATATATTTT. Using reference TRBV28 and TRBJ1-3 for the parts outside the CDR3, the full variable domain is DVKVTQSSRYLVKRTGEKVFLECVQDMDHENMFWYRQDPGLGLRLIYFSYDVKMKEKGDIPEGYSVSREKKERFSLILESASTNQTSMYLCASTSRGGGNTIYFGEGSWLTVV.

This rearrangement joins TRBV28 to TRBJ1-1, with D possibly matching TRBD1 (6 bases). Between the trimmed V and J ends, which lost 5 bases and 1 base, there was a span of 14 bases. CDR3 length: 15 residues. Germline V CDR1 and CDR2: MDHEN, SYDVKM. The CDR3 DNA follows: TGTGCCAGCAGTCCCCCGGACAGTTGGAACACTGAAGCTTTCTTT. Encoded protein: CASSPPDSWNTEAFF. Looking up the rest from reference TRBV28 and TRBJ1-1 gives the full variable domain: DVKVTQSSRYLVKRTGEKVFLECVQDMDHENMFWYRQDPGLGLRLIYFSYDVKMKEKGDIPEGYSVSREKKERFSLILESASTNQTSMYLCASSPPDSWNTEAFFGQGTRLTVV.

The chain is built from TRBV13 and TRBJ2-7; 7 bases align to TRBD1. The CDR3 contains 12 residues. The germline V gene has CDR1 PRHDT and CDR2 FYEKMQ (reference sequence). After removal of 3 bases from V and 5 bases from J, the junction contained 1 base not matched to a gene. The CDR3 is CASSLGQHEQYF. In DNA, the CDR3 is TGTGCCAGCAGCTTGGGACAGCACGAGCAGTACTTC.

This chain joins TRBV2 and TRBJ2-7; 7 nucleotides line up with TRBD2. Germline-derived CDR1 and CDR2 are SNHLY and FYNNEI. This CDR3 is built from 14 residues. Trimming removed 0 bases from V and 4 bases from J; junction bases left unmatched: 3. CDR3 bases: TGTGCCAGCAGTGAAGCGCCGGGGGGTTACGAGCAGTACTTC. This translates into CASSEAPGGYEQYF.

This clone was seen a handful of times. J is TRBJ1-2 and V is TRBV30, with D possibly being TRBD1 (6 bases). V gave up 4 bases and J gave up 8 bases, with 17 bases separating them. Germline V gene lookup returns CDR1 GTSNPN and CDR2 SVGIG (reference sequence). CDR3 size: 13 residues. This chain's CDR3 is CAWTRTASGGYTF. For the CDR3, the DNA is TGTGCCTGGACTCGGACAGCCTCAGGGGGCTACACCTTC.

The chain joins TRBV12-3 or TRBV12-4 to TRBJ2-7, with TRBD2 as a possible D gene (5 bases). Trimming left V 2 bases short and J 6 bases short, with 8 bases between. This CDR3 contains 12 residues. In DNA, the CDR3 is TGTGCCAGCAGTTTAAGAGGGAGCGAGCAGTACTTC. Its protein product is CASSLRGSEQYF.

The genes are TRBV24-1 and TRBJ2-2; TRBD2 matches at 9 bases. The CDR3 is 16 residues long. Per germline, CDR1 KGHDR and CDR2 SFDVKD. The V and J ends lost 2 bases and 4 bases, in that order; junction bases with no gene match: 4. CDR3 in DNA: TGTGCCACCAGTGATTCTAGCGGGGACACCACCGGGGAGCTGTTTTTT. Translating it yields CATSDSSGDTTGELFF.

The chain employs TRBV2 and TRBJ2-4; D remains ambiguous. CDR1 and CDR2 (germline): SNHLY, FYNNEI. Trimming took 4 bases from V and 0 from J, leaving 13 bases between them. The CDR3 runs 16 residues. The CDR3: CASSAPPQIAKNIQYF. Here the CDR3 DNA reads TGTGCCAGCAGTGCACCCCCACAGATAGCCAAAAACATTCAGTACTTC.

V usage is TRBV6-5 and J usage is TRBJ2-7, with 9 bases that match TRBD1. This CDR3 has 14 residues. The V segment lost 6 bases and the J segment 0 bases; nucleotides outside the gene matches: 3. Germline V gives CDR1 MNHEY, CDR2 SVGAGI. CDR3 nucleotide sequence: TGTGCCAGCAGCCAGGGACAGGGCTCCTACGAGCAGTACTTC. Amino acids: CASSQGQGSYEQYF.

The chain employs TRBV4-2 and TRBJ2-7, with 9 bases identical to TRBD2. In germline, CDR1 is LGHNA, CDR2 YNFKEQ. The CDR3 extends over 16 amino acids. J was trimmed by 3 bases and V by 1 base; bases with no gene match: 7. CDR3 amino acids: CASSQASAGGGYEQYF. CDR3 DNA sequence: TGTGCCAGCAGCCAAGCTAGTGCGGGGGGGGGCTACGAGCAGTACTTC.

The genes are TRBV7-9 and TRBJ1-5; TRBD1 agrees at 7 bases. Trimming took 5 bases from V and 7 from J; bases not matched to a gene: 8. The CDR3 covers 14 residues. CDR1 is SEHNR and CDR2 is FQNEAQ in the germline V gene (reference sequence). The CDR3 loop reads CASSPDRVVQPQHF. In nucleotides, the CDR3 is TGTGCCAGCAGCCCCGACAGGGTTGTACAGCCCCAGCATTTT.

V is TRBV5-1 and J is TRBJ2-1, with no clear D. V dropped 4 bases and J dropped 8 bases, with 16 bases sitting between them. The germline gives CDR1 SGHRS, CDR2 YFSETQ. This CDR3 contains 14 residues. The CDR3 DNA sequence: TGCGCCAGCAGCCTACGTCCCCAAGGAGATGAGCAGTTCTTC. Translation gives CASSLRPQGDEQFF.

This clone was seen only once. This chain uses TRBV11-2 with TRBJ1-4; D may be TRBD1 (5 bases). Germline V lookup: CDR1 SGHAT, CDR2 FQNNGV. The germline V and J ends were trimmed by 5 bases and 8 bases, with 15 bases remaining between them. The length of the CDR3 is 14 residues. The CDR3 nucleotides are TGTGCCAGCAGCCAAACAGGAGTACTCGAAAAACTGTTTTTT. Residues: CASSQTGVLEKLFF.